This T cell receptor (beta chain) was recovered during a study of CD8+ T cells in alopecia areata (dated by TCRdb to 2016 to 2019). In the study overall: The treated patients took part in an open-label pilot trial in which moderate-to-severe alopecia areata was treated with oral tofacitinib at 5 to 10 mg twice daily. Tofacitinib was administered for 6 to 18 months, and 6 months of follow-up off drug were then conducted to assess delayed response and recurrence. The SALT score, which quantifies the percentage of affected scalp surface area, was used to measure disease severity in treated patients. To study T cell clonal expansion in alopecia areata, the researchers applied high-throughput TCRbeta sequencing to both the C3H/HeJ mouse model and human patients. In humans, TCRbeta sequencing was performed on scalp tissue and on sorted CD4+ and CD8+ peripheral blood T cells from healthy controls and from patients with patchy or totalis/universalis alopecia areata. Patients on tofacitinib were biopsied at baseline and after 4 and 24 weeks of treatment, and several of the patients also had a later scalp biopsy. Scalp clonality was compared among normal scalp (n=4), patchy alopecia areata scalp (n=8), and alopecia totalis/universalis scalp (n=8). RNA was obtained with the PAXgene miRNA kit for fixed scalp, the miRNeasy kit for PBMCs, and the RNeasy kit for mouse skin. immunoSEQ multiplex PCR using 35 Vbeta forward primers and 13 Jbeta reverse primers was used to amplify TCRbeta CDR3 regions.

The receptor library was made with the immunoSEQ multiplex PCR assay. RNA was extracted from all samples and reverse transcribed into cDNA, which served as template for TCR sequencing. SuperScript III was used to make first-strand cDNA, primed with a 2:1 mix of oligo-dT and random hexamers. A synthetic immune receptor repertoire was used to assess amplification bias, and residual bias was removed computationally. The paper's data handling went like this. Raw reads were preprocessed to remove errors, and CDR3 was defined according to IMGT conventions as the region from the conserved cysteine to phenylalanine. To get clonality, Shannon entropy was normalized by log2 of the number of productive unique TCRs and the result was subtracted from 1. Scalp TCRbeta sequences were cross-referenced with sorted blood CD4 and CD8 repertoires so that the CD4 or CD8 identity of scalp clones could be inferred. Imported from immuneACCESS, the table was reduced by TCRdb to in-frame sequences with V and J called. These copies leave out some clones; in studies compared against another copy, an unresolved V gene accounts for under half, and the cause of the remainder is not known. From that table come the V and J calls and clone size; the DNA was used to work out D and trimming. The sample contains 110,000 or so clones, 56% of them found a single time. The ten largest clones capture approximately 3.1% of the sample.

V is clipped by 1 base and J by 0 bases, and the sequence between their germline boundaries is 8 bases long. The CDR1 and CDR2 encoded by the germline V gene (reference sequence) are SGHNT and YYREEE. From the cysteine up to the phenylalanine, the CDR3 has a length of 15 residues. Just the 45-base CDR3 DNA is kept, in frame starting at base 1. For this clone: Its antigen is not yet known. Per-nucleotide qualities are absent, and no much larger clonotype sits a single base away.

Results and caveats for the whole study, not just this receptor: Resident alphabeta T cells in normal human skin are also sequenced, complicating scalp TCR repertoire analysis, unlike mouse skin dominated by gammadelta T cells. Shared TCR sequences between patients were less evident than in mice, which may be partly attributable to HLA diversity in the patient population. The treated cohort was small, with a single nonresponder, so links between baseline CD8+ expansion and response need larger studies. Higher clonality and more expanded CD8+ clones were observed in lesional scalp than in normal scalp, particularly in alopecia totalis/universalis, a finding suggestive of antigenic drive. Many expanded lesional clones persisted in scalp and blood during tofacitinib treatment, which may partly explain relapse after stopping treatment. With tofacitinib, both scalp clonality and the number of expanded CD8+ clones among the top 100 scalp clones went down significantly.

The time point label corresponds to: 24 weeks on oral tofacitinib. The intended sense of this specimen's treatment or condition label: oral pan-JAK inhibitor, 5-10 mg twice daily. Lesional scalp punch biopsies and peripheral blood were collected from alopecia areata patients. PBMCs were isolated by density centrifugation and stained for CD3, CD4 and CD8, and CD4+ and CD8+ T cells were sorted on a FACSAria. This TCR was recovered from a human donor with alopecia areata. The receptor chain draws on TRBV5-4 and TRBJ2-1; the D gene cannot be resolved reliably. The sample consisted of CD4+ T cells sorted from blood, taken at week 24, from a patient treated with tofacitinib. The CDR3 in this case is CASSLSRSSYNEQFF. The nucleotide sequence is TGTGCCAGCAGCTTGAGCAGAAGCTCCTACAATGAGCAGTTCTTC.